The T cell receptor beta chain under discussion was sequenced for a study of cytomegalovirus exposure and HLA in healthy donors. Study observations and caveats: In a later analysis, DRB1 alleles had the most associated TCRs; HLA-C alleles the fewest.

Researchers ran the PCR with 60 Vbeta and 13 Jbeta primers. Methods used by the authors: About 80 million unique TCR beta chains, 9.5 million to 11 million of them shared, were counted by a later analysis. This table comes from immunoSEQ multiplex PCR, and its TCRdb copy is limited to in-frame clones, with some not included. The V and J calls and clone size were taken over from that table, and D and trimming were inferred from the DNA. The sample yields roughly 130,000 clones, 80% seen once. The junction had 6 bases not matched to a gene; V was cut back by 6 bases and J by 5 bases. The CDR3 is 16 amino acids. The germline gives CDR1 SGHTA, CDR2 FQGNSA. Everyone who donated was a healthy bone marrow donor. Remarks on this clone: Antigen: not known.

The chain links TRBV7-2 to TRBJ1-6; 11 bases are a match to TRBD1. What was sequenced was PBMCs. The receptor was isolated from a male donor in good health and CMV-seronegative. CDR3 in DNA: TGTGCCAGCAGGTGGACAGGGGGCAAGAATAATTCACCCCTCCACTTT. It codes for CASRWTGGKNNSPLHF.